Presented here are 5 T cell receptor beta chains from one specimen sequenced in a study of T cell responses to AZD1222 COVID-19 vaccine. TCRdb's table, derived via immunoSEQ multiplex PCR, lists solely in-frame clones and lacks some. The sample has more than 60,000 clones, more than 75% seen once. Material: peripheral blood, obtained on day 0 of AZD1222 vaccination. These receptors originate from an adult in good health.

The chain recombines TRBV29-1 with TRBJ1-2; D is possibly TRBD1 (6 bases). Germline CDR1 is SQVTM and CDR2 is ANQGSEA. The V and J ends lost 1 base and 8 bases respectively, with 11 bases between them. The CDR3 is 12 amino acids. CDR3 residues: CSVEGTAEGYTF. In nucleotides, the CDR3 is TGCAGCGTTGAAGGGACAGCGGAGGGCTACACCTTC.

The rearrangement joins TRBV6-5 to TRBJ1-2, with a possible D match to TRBD1 (5 bases). Deletions cut 8 bases from V and 0 bases from J, with 10 bases between. The CDR3 runs 13 residues. Looked up from germline, CDR1 is MNHEY and CDR2 is SVGAGI. The CDR3 reads CASAGPTNYGYTF. For the CDR3, the DNA is TGTGCCAGCGCGGGGCCAACTAACTATGGCTACACCTTC.

The chain carries TRBV6-4 and TRBJ2-3; D ambiguous. The length of the CDR3 is 15 residues. V lost 4 bases and J lost 0, with 11 bases in between. Looked up from germline, CDR1 is MRHNA and CDR2 is SNTAGT. DNA of the CDR3: TGTGCCAGCAGTGCCCAGGATACTAGCACAGATACGCAGTATTTT. Translating it yields CASSAQDTSTDTQYF.

The chain combines TRBV11-2 with TRBJ1-5; no reliable D call. CDR3 length: 13 residues. The V gene's germline CDR1 is SGHAT and CDR2 FQNNGV. The V end lost 0 bases, the J end lost 4 bases, and 4 bases lay between the germline ends. As DNA, the CDR3 is TGTGCCAGCAGCTTAGACAGGAATCAGCCCCAGCATTTT. Protein: CASSLDRNQPQHF.

The chain has TRBV28 and TRBJ2-5; D is ambiguous. Germline V gene data show CDR1 as MDHEN and CDR2 as SYDVKM. The CDR3 is 13 residues long. V was trimmed by 2 bases and J by 2 bases, leaving 6 bases between them. The DNA of the CDR3 is TGTGCCAGCAGTTTAATGACTCAAGAGACCCAGTACTTC. It specifies CASSLMTQETQYF.